These 12 T cell receptor beta chains share one sample of origin, sequenced in a study of somatic mutations in cytotoxic T cells in rheumatoid arthritis. Profiling relied on immunoSEQ multiplex PCR, and the TCRdb table lists in-frame clones only, not all of them. The sample lists some 8,700 clones, around 75% occurring once. The material sequenced was CD8+ T cells sorted from blood. The receptors come from a woman aged 50 to 60 in good health.

Only a few counts were recorded for this clone. This chain joins TRBV27 and TRBJ2-1; 9 bases align to TRBD1. With 3 bases clipped from V and 7 bases from J, the junction kept 7 bases outside the gene matches. The CDR3 contains 15 residues. Germline CDR1 is MNHEY and CDR2 is SMNVEV (reference sequence). CDR3 sequence (DNA): TGTGCCAGCAGTTTGGGGACAGGGTTGGAGAATGAGCAGTTCTTC. Translated: CASSLGTGLENEQFF.

This clone is judged medium-sized. The chain carries TRBV5-1 and TRBJ2-5, with 7 bases aligning to TRBD1. The CDR3 extends over 15 amino acids. V was pared by 5 bases and J by 3 bases, with 10 bases of the junction left unmatched. Germline V gene sequence: CDR1 SGHRS, CDR2 YFSETQ. The CDR3 sequence is CASSPGTVNKETQYF. The CDR3 nucleotides are TGCGCCAGCAGTCCCGGGACAGTTAACAAAGAGACCCAGTACTTC. Full variable domain (remainder filled in from reference TRBV5-1 and TRBJ2-5): KAGVTQTPRYLIKTRGQQVTLSCSPISGHRSVSWYQQTPGQGLQFLFEYFSETQRNKGNFPGRFSGRQFSNSRSEMNVSTLELGDSALYLCASSPGTVNKETQYFGPGTRLLVL.

The chain carries TRBV11-2 and TRBJ2-1; D is perhaps TRBD2 (6 bases). The CDR3 consists of 11 residues. Trimming pared 5 bases from V and 10 bases from J, leaving 9 bases between. The V gene's germline CDR1 is SGHAT and CDR2 FQNNGV. As DNA, the CDR3 is TGTGCCAGCAGCCCCCGGGAGGAGCAGTTCTTC. This encodes CASSPREEQFF. Filled out from reference TRBV11-2 and TRBJ2-1, the complete variable domain reads EAGVAQSPRYKIIEKRQSVAFWCNPISGHATLYWYQQILGQGPKLLIQFQNNGVVDDSQLPKDRFSAERLKGVDSTLKIQPAKLEDSAVYLCASSPREEQFFGPGTRLTVL.

V usage is TRBV27 and J usage is TRBJ1-1, with D possibly matching TRBD1 (5 bases). Germline values: CDR1 MNHEY, CDR2 SMNVEV (reference sequence). The CDR3 consists of 16 residues. The ends were cut back, 4 bases at V and 3 bases at J, with 18 bases in the middle. The CDR3 nucleotides are TGTGCCAGCAGTTCCTCGATCTACCCGGGGGACACTGAAGCTTTCTTT. Residues: CASSSSIYPGDTEAFF.

This clone was picked up a small number of times. The chain combines TRBV7-6 with TRBJ2-4, with a possible D match to TRBD2 (6 bases). The V end lost 1 base, the J end lost 0 bases, and 10 bases lay between the germline ends. Looked up from germline, CDR1 is SGHVS and CDR2 is FNYEAQ. The CDR3 has 16 amino acids. The CDR3 spells CASSLGRGLAKNIQYF. As DNA, the CDR3 is TGTGCCAGCAGCTTAGGTAGGGGACTAGCCAAAAACATTCAGTACTTC.

This clone was observed a handful of times. The chain joins TRBV4-1 to TRBJ2-5; TRBD2 aligns across 7 bases. V lost 0 bases to trimming and J lost 6 bases; unmatched junction nucleotides: 7. Looked up from germline, CDR1 is MGHRA and CDR2 is YSYEKL. This CDR3 is 15 amino acids long. The CDR3 is CASSQEAGMPKTQYF. DNA of the CDR3: TGCGCCAGCAGCCAAGAAGCGGGGATGCCAAAGACCCAGTACTTC.

This clone was detected a few times. The chain uses TRBV7-9 and TRBJ1-2; D is perhaps TRBD1 (5 bases). Trimming took off 5 bases at V and 8 bases at J, with 18 bases between the two ends. Germline CDR1 is SEHNR and CDR2 is FQNEAQ (reference sequence). The CDR3 is 14 residues long. CDR3 region: CASSHLGGSGGYTF. The CDR3 nucleotides read TGTGCCAGCAGCCACCTCGGGGGGAGTGGAGGCTACACCTTC.

V gene TRBV11-2 combines with J gene TRBJ2-1, with D perhaps matching TRBD2 (7 bases). This CDR3 is built from 18 residues. Germline V gene sequence: CDR1 SGHAT, CDR2 FQNNGV. Trimming removed 1 base at V and 4 bases at J, with 20 bases between. Written as DNA, the CDR3 is TGTGCCAGCAGCTTAGGGGGGGGCGGGGGTCAGTGGTACAATGAGCAGTTCTTC. This encodes CASSLGGGGGQWYNEQFF.

The J gene is TRBJ2-5, the V gene TRBV7-9, with 9 nucleotides matching TRBD2. This CDR3 is 15 amino acids long. Losses at the gene ends were 2 bases for V and 4 bases for J; bases not matched to a gene: 5. Germline V lookup: CDR1 SEHNR, CDR2 FQNEAQ (reference sequence). This CDR3 is CASSLKRGVGETQYF. The CDR3 DNA sequence: TGTGCCAGCAGCTTAAAGCGGGGGGTCGGAGAGACCCAGTACTTC.

This clone was seen a few times. The CDR3 DNA reads as TGTGCCAGCAGTGAGCACAGGGCACTTGAAAAACTGTTTTTT. It encodes CASSEHRALEKLFF. The genes are TRBV6-1 and TRBJ1-4; D is possibly TRBD1 (6 bases). V lost 3 bases and J 7 bases, leaving 12 bases between the germline ends. The germline V gene has CDR1 MNHNS and CDR2 SASEGT. There are 14 residues in the CDR3.

V is TRBV7-9 and J is TRBJ1-1; D is unclear. V lost 3 bases and J lost 1, with 3 bases in between. In germline, CDR1 is SEHNR, CDR2 FQNEAQ (reference sequence). CDR3 length: 12 residues. CDR3 protein: CASSFRNTEAFF. CDR3 DNA sequence: TGTGCCAGCAGCTTCAGGAACACTGAAGCTTTCTTT. The full variable domain, rest sourced from reference TRBV7-9 and TRBJ1-1, is DTGVSQNPRHKITKRGQNVTFRCDPISEHNRLYWYRQTLGQGPEFLTYFQNEAQLEKSRLLSDRFSAERPKGSFSTLEIQRTEQGDSAMYLCASSFRNTEAFFGQGTRLTVV.

This clone came up a few times. This likely stems from a read error, as it lies one base from a far larger clone. Other DNA variants within this sample encode the same CDR3. This chain uses TRBV15 with TRBJ1-5; possible D gene TRBD1, 6 bases. This CDR3 has 12 residues. Looked up from germline, CDR1 is LNHNV and CDR2 is YYDKDF (reference sequence). The CDR3 here is CATSSGAQPQNF. As DNA, the CDR3 is TGTGCCACCAGCTCAGGGGCTCAGCCCCAGAATTTT.